The subject of this entry is one TCR beta chain. Antigen specificity is unknown. The CDR3 has 17 residues. V was trimmed by 2 bases and J by 0 bases, leaving 11 bases between them. Germline V gives CDR1 KGHSH, CDR2 LQKENI. Random hexamers were used to reverse transcribe about 0.5 to 1 ug of RNA. Amplification of TCR beta CDR3 was carried out by immunoSEQ multiplex PCR, which covered 54 Vbeta and 13 Jbeta segments. TCRdb itself ran the immunoSEQ multiplex PCR reads through MiXCR, one entry per CDR3 protein. The sample has approximately 180,000 distinct CDR3 sequences; approximately 94% are singletons. This sample is part of a study of CD8 T cells in Susac syndrome. The multiple sclerosis controls consisted of treatment-naive patients with relapsing-remitting disease, either stable or active. Study-level results: As the study acknowledged, the number of individuals in its TCR sequencing and HLA analysis was relatively small.

J is TRBJ2-6 and V is TRBV18; D is uncertain. Sequenced material: CD4+ T cells from PBMCs. This TCR came from a human donor with multiple sclerosis. CDR3 DNA: TGTGCCAGCTCACCAACGGACGTCAACTCTGGGGCCAACGTCCTGACTTTC. The encoded protein is CASSPTDVNSGANVLTF.